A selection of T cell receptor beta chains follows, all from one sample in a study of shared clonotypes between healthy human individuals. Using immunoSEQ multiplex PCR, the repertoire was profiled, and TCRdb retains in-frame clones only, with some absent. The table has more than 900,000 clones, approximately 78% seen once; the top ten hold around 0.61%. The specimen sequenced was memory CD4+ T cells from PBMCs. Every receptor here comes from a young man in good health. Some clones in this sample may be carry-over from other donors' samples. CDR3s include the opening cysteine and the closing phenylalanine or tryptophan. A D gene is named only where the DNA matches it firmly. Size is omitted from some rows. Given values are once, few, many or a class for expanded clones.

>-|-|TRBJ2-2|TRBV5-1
CASSPQGNTGELFF
TGCGCCAGCAGCCCCCAGGGAAACACCGGGGAGCTGTTTTTT
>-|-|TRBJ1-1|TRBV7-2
CASSSGSQEGTEAFF
TGTGCCAGCAGCTCCGGGAGCCAAGAGGGCACTGAAGCTTTCTTT
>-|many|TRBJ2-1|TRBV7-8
CASTVLPGLTQFF
TGTGCCAGCACCGTTCTACCGGGACTTACGCAGTTCTTC
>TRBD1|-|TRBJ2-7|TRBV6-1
CASTRGTGTSYEQYF
TGTGCCAGCACCCGCGGGACAGGGACTTCCTACGAGCAGTACTTC
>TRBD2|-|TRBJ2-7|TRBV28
CASSFPPGLAGGSEQYF
TGTGCCAGCAGTTTCCCCCCCGGACTAGCGGGAGGGAGCGAGCAGTACTTC
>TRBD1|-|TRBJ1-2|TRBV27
CASRLTPRGPGYGYTF
TGTGCCAGCCGACTAACTCCCAGGGGGCCGGGCTATGGCTACACCTTC
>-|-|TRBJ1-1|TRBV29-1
CSAPGRVNTEAFF
TGCAGCGCACCCGGACGGGTGAACACTGAAGCTTTCTTT
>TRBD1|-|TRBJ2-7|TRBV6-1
CASSERGPYEQYF
TGTGCCAGCAGTGAGAGGGGGCCCTACGAGCAGTACTTC
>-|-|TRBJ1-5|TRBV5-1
CASSLEGISNQPQHF
TGCGCCAGCAGCTTGGAAGGCATTAGCAATCAGCCCCAGCATTTT
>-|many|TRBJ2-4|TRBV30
CAWSVSGRNIQYF
TGTGCCTGGAGTGTGTCAGGCCGAAACATTCAGTACTTC
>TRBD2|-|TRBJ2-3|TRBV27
CASSRWGTSGNTDTQYF
TGTGCCAGCAGTCGATGGGGGACTAGCGGTAACACAGATACGCAGTATTTT
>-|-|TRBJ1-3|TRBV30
CAWGVRDTIYF
TGTGCCTGGGGGGTCAGGGACACCATATATTTT
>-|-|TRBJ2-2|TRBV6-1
CASSEAGRNTGELFF
TGTGCCAGCAGTGAAGCCGGACGGAACACCGGGGAGCTGTTTTTT
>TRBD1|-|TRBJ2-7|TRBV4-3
CASSRTGASSYEQYF
TGCGCCAGCAGCCGAACAGGGGCCTCCTCTTACGAGCAGTACTTC
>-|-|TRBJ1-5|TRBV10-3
CAISGGTLEQPQHF
TGTGCCATCAGTGGGGGGACTTTGGAACAGCCCCAGCATTTT
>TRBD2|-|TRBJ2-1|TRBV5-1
CASNLGASGKLNEQFF
TGCGCCAGCAACCTTGGGGCTAGCGGGAAGTTGAATGAGCAGTTCTTC
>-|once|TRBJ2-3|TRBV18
CASSLASTDTQYF
TGTGCCAGCTCACTGGCTAGCACAGATACGCAGTATTTT
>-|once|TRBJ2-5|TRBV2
CASGEETQYF
TGTGCCAGCGGAGAGGAGACCCAGTACTTC
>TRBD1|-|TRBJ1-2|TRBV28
CASSFQGAAGYTF
TGTGCCAGCAGTTTTCAGGGGGCGGCGGGCTACACCTTC
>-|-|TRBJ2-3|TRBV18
CASSPGGSTDTQYF
TGTGCCAGCTCACCGGGCGGAAGCACAGATACGCAGTATTTT
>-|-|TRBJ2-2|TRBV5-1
CASSLDGQKNTGELFF
TGCGCCAGCAGCTTGGACGGACAGAAGAACACCGGGGAGCTGTTTTTT
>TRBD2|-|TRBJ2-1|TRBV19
CASSISGGRSDEQFF
TGTGCCAGTAGTATATCGGGCGGGAGGAGCGATGAGCAGTTCTTC
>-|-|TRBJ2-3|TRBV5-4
CASSLFDRSTDTQYF
TGTGCCAGCAGCTTGTTTGACAGGAGCACAGATACGCAGTATTTT
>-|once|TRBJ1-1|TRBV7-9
CASSYSSEAFF
TGTGCCAGCAGCTATTCTTCTGAAGCTTTCTTT
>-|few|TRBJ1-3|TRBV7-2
CASSLRQGSGNTIYF
TGTGCCAGCAGCTTGAGGCAGGGCTCTGGAAACACCATATATTTT
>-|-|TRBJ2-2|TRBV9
CASSHLDRRTGELFF
TGTGCCAGCAGCCACTTGGACAGAAGGACCGGGGAGCTGTTTTTT
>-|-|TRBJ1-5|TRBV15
CATSRALDGSNQPQHF
TGTGCCACCAGCAGAGCCTTGGACGGTAGCAATCAGCCCCAGCATTTT
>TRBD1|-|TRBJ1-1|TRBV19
CASTGARGGTEAFF
TGTGCCAGTACTGGGGCCAGGGGGGGCACTGAAGCTTTCTTT
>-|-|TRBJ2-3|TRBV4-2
CASSQDYYGQLGSTDTQYF
TGTGCCAGCAGCCAAGATTACTATGGGCAGTTGGGGAGCACAGATACGCAGTATTTT
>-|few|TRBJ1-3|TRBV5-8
CASSRGLSSGNTIYF
TGTGCCAGCAGCAGAGGACTGAGCTCTGGAAACACCATATATTTT
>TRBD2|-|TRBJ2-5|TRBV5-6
CASSRDQAGRMETQYF
TGTGCCAGCAGCCGGGACCAAGCGGGAAGGATGGAGACCCAGTACTTC
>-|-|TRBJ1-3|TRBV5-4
CASSLPGKAGNTIYF
TGTGCCAGCAGCTTGCCAGGGAAGGCTGGAAACACCATATATTTT